Reported below is one T cell receptor (beta chain). The antigen is unknown. PCR employed 60 Vbeta and 13 Jbeta primers. TCRdb keeps only in-frame clones here, not all; method: immunoSEQ multiplex PCR. This sample has over 200,000 clones, with 78% found just once. This sample is part of a study of cytomegalovirus exposure and HLA in healthy donors. Study-wide background: From HLA-typed donors, an early data release held some 80 million unique TCRs.

Broader study findings: By HLA locus, TCR association rates varied in a later analysis, with DRB1 showing the most and HLA-C the fewest.

The TCR comes from a male donor in good health and CMV-seronegative. The sample comprised PBMCs.

In DNA, the CDR3 is TGTGCCAGCTCACCCGGGACTAGCGAGACCTACGAGCAGTACTTC. This encodes CASSPGTSETYEQYF. This chain joins TRBV18 and TRBJ2-7; 10 bases match TRBD2. After removal of 3 bases from V and 2 bases from J, the junction contained 4 bases not matched to a gene. CDR3 size: 15 residues. Germline V CDR1 and CDR2: KGHSH, LQKENI.